Below, 22 T cell receptor beta chains from the same sample are listed, as sequenced in a study of cytotoxic CD8 clonotypes in ibrutinib-treated CLL. Sequencing used immunoSEQ multiplex PCR; TCRdb keeps in-frame clones, though not all of them. The sample has 55,000 to 85,000 clones; 90% are singletons. The specimen comprised PBMCs, sampled after 12 months of ibrutinib treatment. These receptors all come from a human donor with chronic lymphocytic leukemia.

This chain connects TRBV28 to TRBJ2-7, with 8 positions matching TRBD1. V was clipped by 9 bases and J by 3 bases; unmatched bases: 19. Germline lookup yields CDR1 MDHEN and CDR2 SYDVKM. The CDR3 loop spans 17 amino acids. The CDR3 DNA reads as TGTGCCAGTACCGAGGACAGGGCGGTTATATCCGTCTACGAGCAGTACTTC. As protein: CASTEDRAVISVYEQYF.

The count of this clone is one. The CDR3 DNA is TGTGCCAGCACCCCAGCGGGAGTGGCCTACGAGCAGTACTTC. This gives the protein CASTPAGVAYEQYF. This chain joins TRBV7-9 and TRBJ2-7, with 8 bases fitting TRBD2. V trimming: 7 bases; J trimming: 2 bases; junction bases outside the gene matches: 7. Germline CDR1 is SEHNR and CDR2 is FQNEAQ (reference sequence). This CDR3 has 14 residues.

In its sample, this clone was seen once. This rearrangement joins TRBV7-7 to TRBJ2-1; D assignment may be TRBD1 or TRBD2 (5 bases each). The germline V gene encodes CDR1 SSHAT and CDR2 FNYEAQ (reference sequence). Deletions cut 5 bases from V and 6 bases from J, with 14 bases between. The CDR3 is 14 amino acids. The CDR3 bases are TGTGCCAGCAGCATTGGGGGAATGGGCAATGAGCAGTTCTTC. This translates into CASSIGGMGNEQFF.

This clone was counted a single time. The gene calls are TRBV5-1 and TRBJ2-7; D possibly matches TRBD1 or TRBD2 (6 bases each). V was pared by 0 bases and J by 6 bases, with 16 bases between. Per germline, CDR1 SGHRS and CDR2 YFSETQ. The CDR3 consists of 15 residues. CDR3 nucleotides: TGCGCCAGCAGCTTGGTTGGGGGGACAACAATCGAGCAGTACTTC. This codes for CASSLVGGTTIEQYF.

The chain recombines TRBV29-1 with TRBJ1-5; no clear D. The CDR3 is 15 residues long. Trimming pared 4 bases from V and 4 bases from J, leaving 17 bases between. CDR1 is SQVTM, CDR2 ANQGSEA, per germline. In nucleotides, the CDR3 is TGCAGCGTTGGAGATGGACTAATAGGTAATCAGCCCCAGCATTTT. Its protein product is CSVGDGLIGNQPQHF.

This chain connects TRBV28 to TRBJ1-3; D unresolved. The CDR3 loop spans 14 amino acids. Germline V gene data show CDR1 as MDHEN and CDR2 as SYDVKM. Trimming shortened V by 7 bases and J by 4 bases, and 14 bases separated the two germline ends. CDR3 sequence (DNA): TGTGCCAGCACCTTGGGTGGGTCAGGAAACACCATATATTTT. It specifies CASTLGGSGNTIYF.

The chain's CDR3 is CASTWGNALGTGELFF. DNA for the CDR3: TGTGCCAGTACTTGGGGAAACGCCCTGGGCACCGGGGAGCTGTTTTTT. The V and J genes are TRBV19 and TRBJ2-2; D gene unclear. CDR1 and CDR2 (germline): LNHDA, SQIVND (reference sequence). The V end lost 7 bases, the J end lost 4 bases, and 19 bases lay between the germline ends. The CDR3 extends over 16 amino acids.

V usage is TRBV7-9 and J usage is TRBJ2-5, with 12 positions matching TRBD2. The length of the CDR3 is 17 residues. V lost 5 bases, J lost 5 bases, and 12 bases stayed unmatched. The V gene's germline CDR1 is SEHNR and CDR2 FQNEAQ (reference sequence). The CDR3 region is CASSPISTTSGSETQYF. In nucleotides, the CDR3 is TGTGCCAGCAGCCCGATATCTACGACTAGCGGGAGCGAGACCCAGTACTTC.

This clone occurred once. This chain joins TRBV30 and TRBJ1-1, with 9 bases that match TRBD1. CDR1 and CDR2 (germline): GTSNPN, SVGIG (reference sequence). This CDR3 is 13 amino acids long. The trim removed 5 bases at V and 0 bases at J, leaving 1 base unmatched. The CDR3 DNA reads TGTGCCTGGGGACAGGGGCTGAACACTGAAGCTTTCTTT. It specifies CAWGQGLNTEAFF.

This chain uses TRBV7-9 with TRBJ2-7; D is uncertain. The CDR3 has 14 amino acids. The V gene lost 5 bases and the J gene lost 4 bases, with 15 bases spanning the gap. Germline CDR1 SEHNR, CDR2 FQNEAQ (reference sequence). For the CDR3, the DNA is TGTGCCAGCAGCCACGGCATTAGCCTATACGAGCAGTACTTC. Protein sequence: CASSHGISLYEQYF.

The chain joins TRBV7-8 to TRBJ2-5, with D uncertain. The germline V gene has CDR1 SGHVS and CDR2 FQNEAQ. Trimming left V 5 bases short and J 1 base short, with 14 bases between. The CDR3 covers 15 residues. CDR3 DNA sequence: TGTGCCAGCAGCCCCCTGAATGGGCGCCAAGAGACCCAGTACTTC. Translating gives CASSPLNGRQETQYF.

This chain joins TRBV9 and TRBJ1-4; the D gene is possibly TRBD1 (5 bases). Trimming removed 4 bases at V and 8 bases at J, with 15 bases between. The CDR3 has 14 amino acids. Germline loops: CDR1 SGDLS, CDR2 YYNGEE. The CDR3: CASSWDEKNEKLFF. DNA of the CDR3: TGTGCCAGCAGCTGGGACGAGAAGAACGAAAAACTGTTTTTT.

This chain links TRBV9 with TRBJ1-1; 7 bases are shared with TRBD1. CDR3 size: 16 residues. The germline V gene has CDR1 SGDLS and CDR2 YYNGEE. Trimming cost V 0 bases and J 0 bases; bases outside gene matches: 5. CDR3 nucleotides: TGTGCCAGCAGCGTAGAGGGACAGCCAATGAACACTGAAGCTTTCTTT. Encoded protein: CASSVEGQPMNTEAFF.

This clone showed up just a few times. The chain uses TRBV5-6 and TRBJ1-3; D is ambiguous. CDR1 SGHDT and CDR2 YYEEEE come from the germline V gene. CDR3 size: 14 residues. Trimming took off 0 bases at V and 8 bases at J, with 12 bases between the two ends. CDR3 DNA sequence: TGTGCCAGCAGCTTGGGGGCCATTATTGACACCATATATTTT. Protein product: CASSLGAIIDTIYF.

This rearrangement joins TRBV5-5 to TRBJ1-2; 9 nucleotides line up with TRBD1. The CDR3 totals 15 residues. The germline CDR1 and CDR2 sequences are SGHKS and YYEKEE (reference sequence). The V gene end was trimmed by 2 bases and the J gene end by 2 bases; junction bases not matched to a gene: 4. CDR3 nucleotide sequence: TGTGCCAGCAGCTTAACCGGGACAGGGAACTATGGCTACACCTTC. Its protein product is CASSLTGTGNYGYTF.

The chain recombines TRBV4-1 with TRBJ2-7; D gene uncertain. The V and J ends lost 1 base and 3 bases respectively, with 10 bases between them. Germline assignment: CDR1 MGHRA and CDR2 YSYEKL. This CDR3 contains 14 residues. CDR3 sequence reads: CASSQVKGYYEQYF. DNA for the CDR3: TGCGCCAGCAGCCAAGTAAAGGGATACTACGAGCAGTACTTC.

The chain couples TRBV6-6 to TRBJ1-6; 9 bases align to TRBD1. Germline CDR1 reads MNHNY; CDR2 reads SVGAGI (reference sequence). With 6 bases clipped from V and 9 bases from J, the junction kept 9 bases outside the gene matches. The CDR3 length is 15 residues. The CDR3: CASSPRTGEGSPLHF. CDR3 nucleotide sequence: TGTGCCAGCAGCCCACGGACAGGGGAGGGTTCACCCCTCCACTTT.

This clone was observed a single time. Here the CDR3 DNA reads TGTGCCAGCAGCTCCCCGGACAGCGGGAGGTCGTGGTACAATGAGCAGTTCTTC. Protein product: CASSSPDSGRSWYNEQFF. This chain connects TRBV5-4 to TRBJ2-1; 9 bases match TRBD2. CDR3 length: 18 residues. Germline loops: CDR1 SGHNT, CDR2 YYREEE (reference sequence). V dropped 3 bases and J dropped 4; count of bases not matched to a gene: 14.

This clone appeared once. The gene calls are TRBV11-2 and TRBJ2-7, with D unresolved. The ends were cut back, 8 bases at V and 3 bases at J, with 14 bases in the middle. The CDR3 has 13 residues. CDR1 and CDR2 from the germline V gene are SGHAT and FQNNGV. CDR3 sequence (DNA): TGTGCCAGCCAGCACGGGCTACTCTACGAGCAGTACTTC. Protein sequence: CASQHGLLYEQYF.

V gene TRBV7-9 combines with J gene TRBJ2-7, with D perhaps matching TRBD2 (5 bases). The CDR3 consists of 15 residues. Germline lookup yields CDR1 SEHNR and CDR2 FQNEAQ (reference sequence). The V gene lost 1 base and the J gene lost 1 base, with 11 bases spanning the gap. In DNA form, the CDR3 reads TGTGCCAGCAGCTTAGGAGGGAGTTGGTCCTACGAGCAGTACTTC. As protein: CASSLGGSWSYEQYF.

The chain has TRBV27 and TRBJ2-2, with a possible D match to TRBD1 (5 bases). The V and J ends lost 3 bases and 0 bases respectively, with 11 bases between them. Germline loops: CDR1 MNHEY, CDR2 SMNVEV (reference sequence). This CDR3 region has 16 residues. The CDR3 DNA reads as TGTGCCAGCAGTTTGTTCGGACAAGCGAACACCGGGGAGCTGTTTTTT. This encodes CASSLFGQANTGELFF.

DNA of the CDR3: TGCGCCAGCAGAGGGACAGGGGGTTCCTACGAGCAGTACTTC. It is translated as CASRGTGGSYEQYF. This chain links TRBV10-2 with TRBJ2-7; 11 bases fit TRBD1. CDR3 length: 14 residues. Trimming at V came to 6 bases and at J to 1 base, leaving 2 bases not matched to a gene. The germline CDR1 and CDR2 sequences are WSHSY and SAAADI.